This T cell receptor beta chain was identified in a study of blood T cell repertoires in COVID-19. The germline V gene encodes CDR1 SGHVS and CDR2 FQNEAQ. V was shortened by 5 bases and J by 4 bases, with 12 bases between the two germline ends. This CDR3 comprises 14 residues. Assay used: immunoSEQ multiplex PCR; TCRdb lists only in-frame clones, some missing. The sample consists of roughly 240,000 clones, approximately 82% of them appearing once. The rearrangement uses TRBV7-8 and TRBJ2-1; D is uncertain. Material: peripheral blood. The clonotype was recovered from a woman older than 75 with acute or convalescent COVID-19. This CDR3 is CASSRGSGYNEQFF. In DNA, the CDR3 is TGTGCCAGCAGCCGAGGATCCGGTTACAATGAGCAGTTCTTC.